These 7 T cell receptor beta chains were sequenced from one sample in a study of post-analysis software for immune sequencing data. Findings and caveats of the study: In patients, TRBV5-6, TRBV5-1 and TRBV20-1 belonged to several TRBV segments found more frequently than in controls.

Libraries were made from TCR beta cDNA, and they carried unique molecular identifiers. TCRdb recomputed calls from the PCR reads with MiXCR, one row per CDR3 protein. The data show fewer than 550,000 distinct CDR3 sequences, with around 31% seen just once and approximately 6% held by the top ten. No antigen has been assigned to these receptors. Sequencing input: blood. The receptors originated from a girl aged 2-17 years with multiple sclerosis.

The J gene is TRBJ2-3, the V gene TRBV20-1, with 10 bases aligning to TRBD1. The CDR3 loop spans 14 amino acids. The germline V gene has CDR1 DFQATT and CDR2 SNEGSKA (reference sequence). V shed 6 bases, J shed 2 bases, and the junction held 5 bases outside the gene matches. The CDR3 loop is CSATDRGFTDTQYF. In DNA form, the CDR3 reads TGCAGTGCCACGGACAGGGGGTTCACAGATACGCAGTATTTT.

This rearrangement joins TRBV5-1 to TRBJ2-5; unclear D gene. V was trimmed by 0 bases and J by 5 bases, leaving 11 bases between them. The CDR3 has 14 amino acids. Per germline, CDR1 SGHRS and CDR2 YFSETQ. The CDR3 region has the DNA TGCGCCAGCAGCTTGGCGTCTTCGTGGGAGACCCAGTACTTC. Protein sequence: CASSLASSWETQYF.

V usage is TRBV6-5 and J usage is TRBJ1-1, with D unclear. CDR3 length: 13 amino acids. CDR1 and CDR2 from the germline V gene are MNHEY and SVGAGI. The germline V and J ends were trimmed by 2 bases and 3 bases, with 7 bases remaining between them. The CDR3 here is CASSYEGYTEAFF. The CDR3 coding sequence is TGTGCCAGCAGTTACGAGGGTTACACTGAAGCTTTCTTT.

This chain connects TRBV5-1 to TRBJ2-6; TRBD1 is a possible D gene (5 bases). Germline-derived CDR1 and CDR2 are SGHRS and YFSETQ. CDR3 length equals 15 residues. The germline V and J ends were trimmed by 4 bases and 4 bases, with 12 bases remaining between them. The CDR3 here is CASSTGDLGANVLTF. CDR3 in DNA: TGCGCCAGCAGCACAGGAGATCTGGGGGCCAACGTCCTGACTTTC. Looking up the rest from reference TRBV5-1 and TRBJ2-6 gives the full variable domain: KAGVTQTPRYLIKTRGQQVTLSCSPISGHRSVSWYQQTPGQGLQFLFEYFSETQRNKGNFPGRFSGRQFSNSRSEMNVSTLELGDSALYLCASSTGDLGANVLTFGAGSRLTVL.

This clonotype has more than one count but fewer than ten. The chain combines TRBV6-5 with TRBJ2-7; the match to TRBD1 covers 9 bases. The CDR3 is 16 residues long. V was pared by 5 bases and J by 5 bases, with 13 bases of the junction left unmatched. Germline V gene data show CDR1 as MNHEY and CDR2 as SVGAGI. The CDR3 sequence: CASSPRMGTGPHEQYF. In DNA, the CDR3 is TGTGCCAGCAGTCCTCGGATGGGGACAGGGCCCCACGAGCAGTACTTC.

The genes are TRBV7-2 and TRBJ2-4; D might be TRBD1 (5 bases). V was cut by 1 base and J by 6 bases, with 7 bases left in between. Germline values: CDR1 SGHTA, CDR2 FQGNSA. The CDR3 is 13 residues long. The CDR3 region is CASSLERGNIQYF. CDR3 bases: TGTGCCAGCAGCTTAGAAAGGGGAAACATTCAGTACTTC. Drawing the rest from reference TRBV7-2 and TRBJ2-4, the complete variable domain is GAGVSQSPSNKVTEKGKDVELRCDPISGHTALYWYRQSLGQGLEFLIYFQGNSAPDKSGLPSDRFSAERTGGSVSTLTIQRTQQEDSAVYLCASSLERGNIQYFGAGTRLSVL.

The count of this clonotype is one. The J gene is TRBJ2-3, the V gene TRBV11-2; tentative D call: TRBD2 (7 bases). Germline V gives CDR1 SGHAT, CDR2 FQNNGV. This CDR3 has 15 residues. V was pared by 4 bases and J by 8 bases, with 19 bases between. CDR3 in DNA: TGTGCCAGCAGCTCGAACGGACTAGGGGGGAGTACGCAGTATTTT. Translated: CASSSNGLGGSTQYF.